The next 27 T cell receptor beta chains were all read from a single sample in a study of TET2 disruption in CD19-targeted CAR T cells. Their cognate antigens are unknown. Regarding treatment: autologous CTL019 cells: CD19 CAR with 4-1BB and CD3 zeta domains. Profiling relied on immunoSEQ multiplex PCR, and the TCRdb table lists in-frame clones only, not all of them. The sample holds 25,000 to 30,000 clones. The sequencing here drew on CD8- CAR+ T cells sorted from cultured blood T cells, taken for CD19 CAR T cell therapy. Subset defined: CD8-negative CAR-positive T cells from the infusion product. The receptors shown here come from a man in his 70s with chronic lymphocytic leukemia.

The CDR3 sequence is CASSLDWTSYEQYF. The CDR3 bases that were read are TGTGCCAGCAGTTTGGACTGGACGTCCTACGAG. This chain links TRBV7-9 with TRBJ2-7; the D gene is possibly TRBD2 (5 bases). The read finishes 3 residues shy of the CDR3 end, and the germline J gene is used to complete it. Per the germline V gene, CDR1 is SEHNR and CDR2 is FQNEAQ (reference sequence). The V and J ends lost 6 bases and 1 base respectively, with 13 bases between them. The CDR3 totals 14 residues.

Remarks on this clone: Sequencing ends 3 residues short of the CDR3 end; the germline J gene provides the rest. The rearrangement links TRBV9 to TRBJ2-4; TRBD1 agrees at 8 bases. The V segment lost 0 bases and the J segment 9 bases; nucleotides outside the gene matches: 2. CDR1 is SGDLS, CDR2 YYNGEE, per germline. The CDR3 length is 13 residues. The CDR3 sequence is CASSVEQGGIQYF. The CDR3 DNA, read in part, is TGTGCCAGCAGCGTAGAACAGGGGGGCATT.

About this clone: Sequencing ends 3 residues short of the CDR3 end; the germline J gene provides the rest. This sequence joins TRBV18 and TRBJ1-2, with TRBD1 as a possible D gene (6 bases). The CDR3 sequence is 12 residues long. The V gene's germline CDR1 is KGHSH and CDR2 LQKENI. The CDR3 DNA, read in part, is TGTGCCAGCTCACCAGGGGGCGGTGAC. It specifies CASSPGGGD. Given in full, the CDR3 is CASSPGGGDYTF. Full variable domain (rest looked up from reference TRBV18 and TRBJ1-2): NAGVMQNPRHLVRRRGQEARLRCSPMKGHSHVYWYRQLPEEGLKFMVYLQKENIIDESGMPKERFSAEFPKEGPSILRIQQVVRGDSAAYFCASSPGGGDYTFGSGTRLTVV.

This clone registers medium-sized by frequency. The read ends 3 residues shy of where the CDR3 ends; the end is completed using the germline J gene. The rearrangement uses TRBV5-6 and TRBJ2-1; 10 nucleotides align to TRBD2. The CDR3 runs 14 residues. In germline, CDR1 is SGHDT, CDR2 YYEEEE. Germline trimming cut 7 bases from V and 6 bases from J; bases unmatched to any gene: 7. The CDR3 sequence is CASLGSGGANEQFF. The sequenced part of the CDR3 DNA is TGTGCCAGCCTCGGGAGCGGGGGGGCCAATGAG.

A remark on this clone: The CDR3 end falls 3 residues outside the read, so it is completed with the germline J gene. The V call is TRBV18, the J call TRBJ1-2, with D possibly matching TRBD1 (6 bases). The germline V gene encodes CDR1 KGHSH and CDR2 LQKENI. The CDR3 is 14 residues long. CDR3 DNA, as far as it was read: TGTGCCAGCTCACTGGGACAACGGACAGATACC. It specifies CASSLGQRTDT. The whole CDR3 region reads CASSLGQRTDTYTF.

As concerns this clone: The CDR3 end is not reached by the read, which stops 3 residues before it; the germline J gene fills it in. This chain links TRBV4-1 with TRBJ1-6; 7 bases agree with TRBD1. This CDR3 contains 13 residues. Germline CDR1 reads MGHRA; CDR2 reads YSYEKL. J was trimmed by 10 bases and V by 4 bases; bases with no gene match: 4. The CDR3 sequence is CASSLGTESPLHF. The DNA read from the CDR3 is TGCGCCAGCAGCCTGGGGACAGAGTCACCC.

Note on this clone: The read terminates 3 residues before the CDR3 end, so the remaining end is supplied by the germline J gene. This chain connects TRBV2 to TRBJ2-2, with 8 bases lining up with TRBD2. Unmatched junction bases numbered 13, after V lost 10 bases and J lost 6 bases. Germline V gene sequence: CDR1 SNHLY, CDR2 FYNNEI. This CDR3 spans 15 amino acids. Here the CDR3 reads CATKRSGGVAGELFF. The CDR3 bases that were read are TGTGCCACCAAGAGGTCCGGGGGGGTCGCCGGGGAG.

About this clone: The read falls 3 residues short of the CDR3 end, and the missing part is taken from the germline J gene. The chain carries TRBV4-2 and TRBJ2-1; 10 bases line up with TRBD2. Germline V lookup: CDR1 LGHNA, CDR2 YNFKEQ. V was pared by 4 bases and J by 4 bases, with 10 bases of the junction left unmatched. This CDR3 has 17 amino acids. Incomplete CDR3 DNA: TGTGCCAGCAGCCCCCGGGGTAGCGGGGGGCTATACAATGAG. Residues: CASSPRGSGGLYNE. The CDR3 reads in full as CASSPRGSGGLYNEQFF.

Of note for this clone: The read terminates 3 residues before the CDR3 end, so the remaining end is supplied by the germline J gene. The chain uses TRBV9 and TRBJ1-6; D gene uncertain. CDR1 and CDR2 (germline): SGDLS, YYNGEE. The CDR3 loop spans 13 amino acids. V lost 5 bases, J lost 9 bases, and 12 bases lay in between. Partial CDR3 DNA: TGTGCCAGCAGACCACCCCGGGGTTCACCC. It translates to CASRPPRGSP. The whole CDR3 region reads CASRPPRGSPLHF.

Details on this clone: The read falls 3 residues short of the CDR3 end, and the missing part is taken from the germline J gene. This rearrangement joins TRBV7-7 to TRBJ2-7; 8 bases align to TRBD1. With V trimmed by 5 bases and J by 2 bases, 5 bases remained unmatched. Germline V CDR1 and CDR2: SSHAT, FNYEAQ (reference sequence). The CDR3 loop spans 14 amino acids. CDR3 DNA, as far as it was read: TGTGCCAGCAGCCCCAGGGGGCCCCCCTACGAG. Its protein is CASSPRGPPYE. In full, the CDR3 is CASSPRGPPYEQYF.

Of note for this clone: Sequencing ends 3 residues short of the CDR3 end; the germline J gene provides the rest. V usage is TRBV5-1 and J usage is TRBJ1-1; 7 positions agree with TRBD1. The CDR3 extends over 15 amino acids. The germline gives CDR1 SGHRS, CDR2 YFSETQ. The CDR3 sequence: CASSINFGTENIAFF. The part of the CDR3 DNA that was read is TGCGCCAGCAGCATAAATTTCGGGACAGAAAACATT.

With respect to this clone: The sequence runs out 3 residues before the end of the CDR3; the remainder is reconstructed from the germline J gene. The gene calls are TRBV19 and TRBJ1-1, with 7 bases identical to TRBD1. CDR1 LNHDA and CDR2 SQIVND come from the germline V gene (reference sequence). The trim removed 6 bases at V and 2 bases at J, leaving 9 bases unmatched. CDR3 length: 15 amino acids. CDR3 DNA, as far as it was read: TGTGCCAGTAGAAGTCACGGGACAGATAACACTGAA. Protein product: CASRSHGTDNTE. The entire CDR3 reads CASRSHGTDNTEAFF.

Concerning this clone itself: From the germline J gene comes the end of the CDR3, since the read stops 3 residues before it. This rearrangement joins TRBV19 to TRBJ1-1; perhaps TRBD1 as D (6 bases). The germline gives CDR1 LNHDA, CDR2 SQIVND (reference sequence). The CDR3 is made up of 15 amino acids. CDR3 DNA, as far as it was read: TGTGCCAGTACCATCGCGACAGGCTCTTCCTACGAG. Translated: CASTIATGSSYE. The full CDR3 is CASTIATGSSYEAFF.

A remark on this clone: The read gets to within 3 residues of the CDR3 end, and the germline J gene fills in the rest. The chain combines TRBV4-1 with TRBJ1-1; D gene unclear. The V and J ends lost 2 bases and 0 bases respectively, with 7 bases between them. CDR1 is MGHRA, CDR2 YSYEKL, per germline. This CDR3 has 14 residues. The chain's CDR3 is CASSQQTVNTEAFF. The DNA read from the CDR3 is TGCGCCAGCAGCCAACAGACTGTGAACACTGAA.

Notes on this clone: The CDR3 is cut off 3 residues early in the read; its end comes from the germline J gene. The genes are TRBV5-1 and TRBJ1-4, with D possibly matching TRBD1 (6 bases). The germline gives CDR1 SGHRS, CDR2 YFSETQ. The CDR3 contains 15 residues. Trimming took off 4 bases at V and 4 bases at J, with 14 bases between the two ends. The CDR3 here is CASSLSGVNNEKLFF. The DNA read from the CDR3 is TGCGCCAGCAGCCTCTCAGGGGTAAATAATGAAAAA. Full variable domain (remainder filled in from reference TRBV5-1 and TRBJ1-4): KAGVTQTPRYLIKTRGQQVTLSCSPISGHRSVSWYQQTPGQGLQFLFEYFSETQRNKGNFPGRFSGRQFSNSRSEMNVSTLELGDSALYLCASSLSGVNNEKLFFGSGTQLSVL.

In the case of this clone: The read gets to within 3 residues of the CDR3 end, and the germline J gene fills in the rest. Other DNA sequences in this sample translate to the same CDR3. J is TRBJ1-2 and V is TRBV6-2 or TRBV6-3, with D possibly TRBD1 on 6 matching bases. This CDR3 is 15 amino acids long. Germline loops: CDR1 MNHEY, CDR2 SVGEGT. With 6 bases removed from V and 5 bases from J, the gap between germline ends came to 19 bases. CDR3 DNA (partial): TGTGCCAGCAGGCCTACAGGGAGTATTGGGTATGGC. Translated: CASRPTGSIGYG. In full, the CDR3 reads CASRPTGSIGYGYTF.

As to this clone: Read data end 3 residues before the CDR3 end; the end is taken from the germline J gene. This chain connects TRBV5-5 to TRBJ1-2; maybe TRBD1 (6 bases). Germline CDR1 SGHKS, CDR2 YYEKEE (reference sequence). The CDR3 extends over 14 amino acids. CDR3 sequence: CASSPRTANYDYTF. The sequenced CDR3 bases are TGTGCCAGCAGCCCCAGGACAGCAAACTACGAC. The full variable domain, with the rest looked up from reference TRBV5-5 and TRBJ1-2, is DAGVTQSPTHLIKTRGQQVTLRCSPISGHKSVSWYQQVLGQGPQFIFQYYEKEERGRGNFPDRFSARQFPNYSSELNVNALLLGDSALYLCASSPRTANYDYTFGSGTRLTVV.

Note on this clone: The read falls 3 residues short of the CDR3 end, and the missing part is taken from the germline J gene. The rearrangement links TRBV5-1 to TRBJ1-4; D possibly corresponds to TRBD1 (5 bases). Germline V lookup: CDR1 SGHRS, CDR2 YFSETQ. Trimming cost V 1 base and J 5 bases, with 24 bases left between them. The CDR3 has 19 amino acids. The CDR3: CASSLFGALKTDQNEKLFF. The sequenced part of the CDR3 DNA is TGCGCCAGCAGCTTGTTTGGTGCCCTTAAGACAGACCAAAATGAAAAA.

Note on this clone: The read ends 3 residues before the CDR3 terminus; that terminus is restored from the germline J gene. The gene calls are TRBV7-9 and TRBJ2-5; 7 bases fit TRBD1. The germline gives CDR1 SEHNR, CDR2 FQNEAQ (reference sequence). V was pared by 5 bases and J by 2 bases, with 8 bases of the junction left unmatched. The CDR3 sequence is 15 residues long. The sequenced part of the CDR3 DNA is TGTGCCAGCAGCCCCGGGACAGATTTACAAGAGACC. Amino acid sequence: CASSPGTDLQET. Given in full, the CDR3 is CASSPGTDLQETQYF.

Comments on this clone: The CDR3 extends 3 residues past the end of the read, so its final part is completed from the germline J gene. The chain uses TRBV3-1 (or the pseudogene TRBV3-2) and TRBJ2-7, with D possibly matching TRBD1 (6 bases). Trimming stripped 4 bases from V and 2 bases from J, with 21 bases between. The V gene's germline CDR1 is LGHDT and CDR2 YNNKEL (reference sequence). This CDR3 has 17 residues. The CDR3 loop reads CASSPQSLTGMTYEQYF. The sequenced part of the CDR3 DNA is TGTGCCAGCAGCCCTCAAAGCCTCACAGGGATGACCTACGAG.

Comments on this clone: From the germline J gene comes the end of the CDR3, since the read stops 3 residues before it. The rearrangement uses TRBV20-1 and TRBJ2-7; 16 nucleotides line up with TRBD2. From germline, CDR1 is DFQATT and CDR2 SNEGSKA (reference sequence). This CDR3 contains 18 residues. The V segment lost 0 bases and the J segment 0 bases; nucleotides outside the gene matches: 5. CDR3 DNA, as far as it was read: TGCAGTGCTAGAGATTTGGGACTAGCGGGGGGGAGCTCCTACGAG. Protein product: CSARDLGLAGGSSYE. The complete CDR3 protein is CSARDLGLAGGSSYEQYF.

About this clone itself: The CDR3 end lies 3 residues beyond the end of the read and is filled in from the germline J gene. The gene calls are TRBV3-1 (or the pseudogene TRBV3-2) and TRBJ2-1; the D gene is possibly TRBD1 (5 bases). CDR1 and CDR2 from the germline V gene are LGHDT and YNNKEL (reference sequence). This CDR3 is 14 amino acids long. The V end lost 1 base, the J end lost 8 bases, and 12 bases lay between the germline ends. The part of the CDR3 DNA that was read is TGTGCCAGCAGCCAAGTAGGGGCAGGATATGAG. Translating it yields CASSQVGAGYE. The CDR3, in full, reads CASSQVGAGYEQFF.

Of note for this clone: The DNA ends 3 residues before the CDR3 does, and the rest of the CDR3 is filled in from the germline J gene. This sample includes further DNA sequences coding for the same CDR3. This sequence joins TRBV29-1 and TRBJ1-2; TRBD1 is a possible D gene (6 bases). The germline V gene has CDR1 SQVTM and CDR2 ANQGSEA. The CDR3 runs 13 residues. Incomplete CDR3 DNA: TGCAGCGTTGAGGACAGTGATCTAACGCGT. Protein sequence: CSVEDSDLTR. The full CDR3 reads CSVEDSDLTRYTF.

Partial CDR3 DNA: TGTGCCAGCAGCCGTACAACGAATTCACCC. Protein product: CASSRTTNSP. The entire CDR3 reads CASSRTTNSPLHF. The rearrangement uses TRBV4-2 and TRBJ1-6; D ambiguous. Read coverage stops 3 residues before the CDR3 terminus; the germline J gene supplies the remainder. There are 13 residues in the CDR3. The germline gives CDR1 LGHNA, CDR2 YNFKEQ. V was clipped by 4 bases and J by 7 bases, with 8 bases between them.

About this clone: From the germline J gene comes the end of the CDR3, since the read stops 3 residues before it. V gene TRBV20-1 combines with J gene TRBJ2-7; 14 positions match TRBD2. Germline-derived CDR1 and CDR2 are DFQATT and SNEGSKA (reference sequence). The length of the CDR3 is 15 residues. J was trimmed by 6 bases and V by 6 bases; bases with no gene match: 10. The CDR3 DNA, read in part, is TGCAGTGCAGGACTAGCGGGGGGAGGATCCGGCGAG. Its translation is CSAGLAGGGSGE. The full CDR3 reads CSAGLAGGGSGEQYF.

Concerning this clone: One end of the junction varies from germline; a read error may be responsible. The read gets to within 3 residues of the CDR3 end, and the germline J gene fills in the rest. J is TRBJ2-2 and V is TRBV6-1, with a possible D match to TRBD1 (5 bases). The CDR3 has 15 amino acids. Germline V gene sequence: CDR1 MNHNS, CDR2 SASEGT. The covered CDR3 bases are TGTGCCAGCGGTGAGGACACCCGATATAATTCGCCG. Amino acids: CASGEDTRYNSP. In full, the CDR3 reads CASGEDTRYNSPLFF.

A note on this clone: The observed sequence ends 3 residues before the CDR3 terminus, with the missing tail filled in from the germline J gene. The V call is TRBV6-1, the J call TRBJ2-2; D unclear. Germline-derived CDR1 and CDR2 are MNHNS and SASEGT. The CDR3 consists of 11 residues. Between the trimmed V and J ends, which lost 4 bases and 8 bases, there was a span of 5 bases. CDR3 residues: CASSALGELFF. Incomplete CDR3 DNA: TGTGCCAGCAGTGCTTTGGGGGAG.